This T cell receptor beta chain was captured in a study of T-cell memory formation after mild COVID-19. Study context: Largely, the TCR clusters proved donor specific.

The study's findings and limits: Later expanders leaned CD4+, whereas day 15 to 85 contracting clones were balanced CD4/CD8. There were some responding clones in pre-infection memory, which suggested that cross-reactive memory had joined. Contracting CD4+ clones lay largely in CM and EM, with CD8+ ones residing in EMRA.

From germline, CDR1 is SGDLS and CDR2 YYNGEE. The V gene lost 4 bases and the J gene lost 2 bases, with 7 bases spanning the gap. This CDR3 contains 13 residues. Concerning this clonotype: Its antigen is unidentified.

TCRdb re-analysed the 5' RACE reads in MiXCR, keeping a single row per CDR3 protein. The repertoire holds 550,000 to 600,000 distinct CDR3 sequences, with roughly 17% as singletons. Material for sequencing was PBMCs or a T cell subset sorted from them (not recorded which). The rearrangement uses TRBV9 and TRBJ1-3; D unresolved. The TCR sequence derives from an adult woman who had mild COVID-19 (a few samples of this study predate the infection). Cell type and time point are not known. CDR3 nucleotides: TGTGCCAGCAGCACTTCCACTGGAAACACCATATATTTT. It codes for CASSTSTGNTIYF.